This TCR beta chain was found in a study of high-grade serous ovarian cancer treatment subgroups. Whole-study findings and limits: Spatial context was lost because tumors were sequenced in bulk. Same-patient tumor repertoires overlapped at about 0.095 to 0.85; different patients barely overlapped.

The repertoire was sequenced with immunoSEQ multiplex PCR; TCRdb's copy has only in-frame clones and lacks some. The sample includes around 3,100 clones, 80% seen only once; the top ten take about 8.4%. A word on this clone: Its antigen is not known.

The tumor samples were collected prior to definitive surgery or chemotherapy. The V gene's germline CDR1 is MNHNY and CDR2 SVGAGI (reference sequence). The CDR3 runs 14 residues. The ends were cut back, 5 bases at V and 1 base at J, with 12 bases in the middle. Sequenced material: tumor tissue. V gene TRBV6-6 combines with J gene TRBJ2-7, with a weak D call TRBD2 (7 bases). The source of this sequence is a human donor with high-grade serous ovarian cancer. The CDR3 spells CASSNGGLSYEQYF. In DNA form, the CDR3 reads TGTGCCAGCAGTAACGGGGGGCTGTCCTACGAGCAGTACTTC.